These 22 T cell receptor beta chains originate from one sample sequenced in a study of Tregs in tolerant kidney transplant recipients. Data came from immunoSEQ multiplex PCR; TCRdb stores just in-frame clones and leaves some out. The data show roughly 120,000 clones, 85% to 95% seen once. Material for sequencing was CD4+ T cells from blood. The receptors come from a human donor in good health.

The CDR3 is CASSFLRAGGSGYTF. CDR3 sequence (DNA): TGCGCCAGCAGTTTCTTGAGGGCAGGGGGCAGCGGCTACACCTTC. This rearrangement joins TRBV5-1 to TRBJ1-2, with 8 positions matching TRBD1. J was trimmed by 8 bases and V by 5 bases; bases with no gene match: 14. Germline V gene sequence: CDR1 SGHRS, CDR2 YFSETQ. This CDR3 contains 15 residues. The entire variable domain, with the rest obtained from reference TRBV5-1 and TRBJ1-2, is as follows: KAGVTQTPRYLIKTRGQQVTLSCSPISGHRSVSWYQQTPGQGLQFLFEYFSETQRNKGNFPGRFSGRQFSNSRSEMNVSTLELGDSALYLCASSFLRAGGSGYTFGSGTRLTVV.

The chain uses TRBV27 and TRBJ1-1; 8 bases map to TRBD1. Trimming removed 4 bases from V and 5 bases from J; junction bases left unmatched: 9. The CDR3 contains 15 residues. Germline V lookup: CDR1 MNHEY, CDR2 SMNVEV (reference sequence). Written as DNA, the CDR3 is TGTGCCAGCAGTTCGTCAGGGGGCGGGAGGACTGAAGCTTTCTTT. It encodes CASSSSGGGRTEAFF.

CDR3 sequence reads: CASSLVGRLNTEAFF. CDR3 DNA: TGCGCCAGCAGCTTGGTCGGCAGGTTAAACACTGAAGCTTTCTTT. The chain has TRBV5-1 and TRBJ1-1; no firm D call. Trimming removed 0 bases at V and 2 bases at J, with 11 bases between. The CDR3 totals 15 residues. Germline V gene sequence: CDR1 SGHRS, CDR2 YFSETQ.

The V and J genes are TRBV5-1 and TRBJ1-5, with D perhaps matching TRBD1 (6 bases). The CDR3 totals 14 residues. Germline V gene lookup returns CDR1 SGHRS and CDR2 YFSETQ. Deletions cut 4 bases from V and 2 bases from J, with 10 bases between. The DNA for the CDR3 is TGCGCCAGCAGCCCAAGGGGGGGCAATCAGCCCCAGCATTTT. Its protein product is CASSPRGGNQPQHF.

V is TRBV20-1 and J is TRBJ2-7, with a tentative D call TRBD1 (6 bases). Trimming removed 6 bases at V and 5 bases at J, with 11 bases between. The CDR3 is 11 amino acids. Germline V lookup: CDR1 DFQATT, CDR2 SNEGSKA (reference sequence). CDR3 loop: CSAIGQHEQYF. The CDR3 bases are TGCAGTGCCATAGGACAGCACGAGCAGTACTTC.

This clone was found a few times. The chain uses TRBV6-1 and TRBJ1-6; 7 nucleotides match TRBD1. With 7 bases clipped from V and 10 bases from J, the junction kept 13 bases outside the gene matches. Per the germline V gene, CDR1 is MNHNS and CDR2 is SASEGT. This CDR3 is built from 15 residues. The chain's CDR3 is CASNGQIRGQSPLHF. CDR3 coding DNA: TGTGCCAGCAACGGACAGATAAGGGGGCAATCACCCCTCCACTTT.

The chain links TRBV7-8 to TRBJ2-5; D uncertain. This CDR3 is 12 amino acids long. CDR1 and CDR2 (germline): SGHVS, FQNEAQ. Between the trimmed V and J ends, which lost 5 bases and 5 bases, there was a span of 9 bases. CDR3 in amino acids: CASSRPGETQYF. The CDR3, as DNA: TGTGCCAGCAGCCGGCCCGGGGAGACCCAGTACTTC.

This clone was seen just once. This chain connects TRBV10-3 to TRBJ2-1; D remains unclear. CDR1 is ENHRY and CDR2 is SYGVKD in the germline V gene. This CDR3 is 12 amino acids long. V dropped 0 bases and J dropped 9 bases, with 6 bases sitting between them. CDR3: CAISESSVEQFF. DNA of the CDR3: TGTGCCATCAGTGAGTCCAGCGTTGAGCAGTTCTTC.

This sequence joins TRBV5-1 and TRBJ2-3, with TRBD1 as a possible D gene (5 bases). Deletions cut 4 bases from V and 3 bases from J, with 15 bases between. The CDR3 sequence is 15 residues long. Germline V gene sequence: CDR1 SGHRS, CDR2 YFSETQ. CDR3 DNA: TGCGCCAGCAGCCCCCAAAGCAAGGGGACAGATACGCAGTATTTT. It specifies CASSPQSKGTDTQYF.

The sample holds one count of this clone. CDR3 coding DNA: TGTGCCTGGAGTGTCCGGGGGACCCTTCGGACAGATACGCAGTATTTT. This translates into CAWSVRGTLRTDTQYF. The V gene is TRBV30, the J gene TRBJ2-3; weak D call: TRBD2 (6 bases). The germline V gene has CDR1 GTSNPN and CDR2 SVGIG (reference sequence). CDR3 length equals 16 residues. V lost 0 bases and J lost 3, with 16 bases in between.

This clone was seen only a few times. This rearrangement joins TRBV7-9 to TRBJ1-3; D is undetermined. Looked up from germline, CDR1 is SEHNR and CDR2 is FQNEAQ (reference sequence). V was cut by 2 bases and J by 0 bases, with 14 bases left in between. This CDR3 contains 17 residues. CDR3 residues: CASSLSPPQGSGNTIYF. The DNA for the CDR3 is TGTGCCAGCAGCTTAAGTCCGCCTCAAGGCTCTGGAAACACCATATATTTT.

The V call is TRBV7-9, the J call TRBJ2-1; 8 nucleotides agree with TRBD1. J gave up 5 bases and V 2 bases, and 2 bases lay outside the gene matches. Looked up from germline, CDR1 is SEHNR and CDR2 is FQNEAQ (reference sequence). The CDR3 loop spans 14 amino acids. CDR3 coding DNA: TGTGCCAGCAGCTTACCACAGGGGGACAATGAGCAGTTCTTC. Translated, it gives CASSLPQGDNEQFF.

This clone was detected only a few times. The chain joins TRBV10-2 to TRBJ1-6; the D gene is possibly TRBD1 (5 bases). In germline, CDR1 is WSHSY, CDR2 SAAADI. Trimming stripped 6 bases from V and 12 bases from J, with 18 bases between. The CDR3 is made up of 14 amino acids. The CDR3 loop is CASRDPDSALPLHF. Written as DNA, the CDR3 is TGCGCCAGCAGGGACCCCGACAGTGCCTTACCCCTCCACTTT.

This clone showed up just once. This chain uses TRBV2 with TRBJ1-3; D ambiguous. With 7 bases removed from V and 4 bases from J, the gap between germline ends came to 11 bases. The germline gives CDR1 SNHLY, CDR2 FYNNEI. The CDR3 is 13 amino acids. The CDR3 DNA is TGTGCCAGCACCGGGTGGGGAGGAAACACCATATATTTT. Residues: CASTGWGGNTIYF. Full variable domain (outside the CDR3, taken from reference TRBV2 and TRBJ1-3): EPEVTQTPSHQVTQMGQEVILRCVPISNHLYFYWYRQILGQKVEFLVSFYNNEISEKSEIFDDQFSVERPDGSNFTLKIRSTKLEDSAMYFCASTGWGGNTIYFGEGSWLTVV.

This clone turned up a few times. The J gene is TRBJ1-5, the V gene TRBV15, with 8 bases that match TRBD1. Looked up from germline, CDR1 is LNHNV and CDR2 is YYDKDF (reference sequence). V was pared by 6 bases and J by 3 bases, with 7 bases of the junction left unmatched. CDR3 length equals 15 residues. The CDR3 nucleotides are TGTGCCACCAGGCGGACAGGGATTGCCAATCAGCCCCAGCATTTT. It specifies CATRRTGIANQPQHF. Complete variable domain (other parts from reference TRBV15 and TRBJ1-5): DAMVIQNPRYQVTQFGKPVTLSCSQTLNHNVMYWYQQKSSQAPKLLFHYYDKDFNNEADTPDNFQSRRPNTSFCFLDIRSPGLGDTAMYLCATRRTGIANQPQHFGDGTRLSIL.

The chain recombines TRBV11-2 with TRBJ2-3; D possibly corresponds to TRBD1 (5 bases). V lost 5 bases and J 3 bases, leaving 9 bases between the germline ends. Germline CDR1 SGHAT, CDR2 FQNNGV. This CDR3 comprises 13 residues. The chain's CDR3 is CASSTGPTDTQYF. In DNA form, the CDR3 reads TGTGCCAGCAGCACAGGACCAACAGATACGCAGTATTTT.

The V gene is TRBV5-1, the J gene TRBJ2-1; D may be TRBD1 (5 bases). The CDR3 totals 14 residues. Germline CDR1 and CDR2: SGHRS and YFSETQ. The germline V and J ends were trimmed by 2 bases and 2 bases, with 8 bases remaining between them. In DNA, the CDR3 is TGCGCCAGCAGCTTACAGGCTACCTACAATGAGCAGTTCTTC. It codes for CASSLQATYNEQFF.

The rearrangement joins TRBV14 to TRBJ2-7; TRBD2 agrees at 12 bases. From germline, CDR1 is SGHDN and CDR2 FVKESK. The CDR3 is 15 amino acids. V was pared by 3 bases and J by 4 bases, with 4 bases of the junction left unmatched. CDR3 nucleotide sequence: TGTGCCAGCAGCCAGGGACTAGCGGGTTTTTACGAGCAGTACTTC. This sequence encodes CASSQGLAGFYEQYF.

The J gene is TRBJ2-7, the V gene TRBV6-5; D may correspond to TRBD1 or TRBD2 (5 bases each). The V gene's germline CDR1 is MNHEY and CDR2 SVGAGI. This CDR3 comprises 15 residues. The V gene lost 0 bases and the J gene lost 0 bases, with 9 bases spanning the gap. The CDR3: CASSYSGVYSYEQYF. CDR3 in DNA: TGTGCCAGCAGTTACTCGGGGGTTTACTCCTACGAGCAGTACTTC.

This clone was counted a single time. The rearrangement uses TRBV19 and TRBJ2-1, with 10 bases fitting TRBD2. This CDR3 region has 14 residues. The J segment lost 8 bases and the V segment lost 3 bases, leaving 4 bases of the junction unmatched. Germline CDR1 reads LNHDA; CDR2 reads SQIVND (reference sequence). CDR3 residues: CASSILAGAYEQFF. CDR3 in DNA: TGTGCCAGTAGTATTCTAGCGGGAGCCTATGAGCAGTTCTTC. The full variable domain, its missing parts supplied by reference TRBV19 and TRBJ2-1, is DGGITQSPKYLFRKEGQNVTLSCEQNLNHDAMYWYRQDPGQGLRLIYYSQIVNDFQKGDIAEGYSVSREKKESFPLTVTSAQKNPTAFYLCASSILAGAYEQFFGPGTRLTVL.

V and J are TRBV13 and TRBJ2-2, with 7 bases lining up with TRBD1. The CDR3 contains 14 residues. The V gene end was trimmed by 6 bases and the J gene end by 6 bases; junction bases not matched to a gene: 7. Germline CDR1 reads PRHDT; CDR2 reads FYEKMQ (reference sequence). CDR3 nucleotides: TGTGCCAGCAGATTGACAGGGCGGTCCGGGGAGCTGTTTTTT. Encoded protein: CASRLTGRSGELFF.

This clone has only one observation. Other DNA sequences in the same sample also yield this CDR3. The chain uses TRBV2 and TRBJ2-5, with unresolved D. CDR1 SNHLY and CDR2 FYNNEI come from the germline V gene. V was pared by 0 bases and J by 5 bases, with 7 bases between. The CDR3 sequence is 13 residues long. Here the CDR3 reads CASSEAGRETQYF. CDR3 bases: TGTGCCAGCAGTGAAGCGGGCCGGGAGACCCAGTACTTC.